A single sample gave rise to the 30 T cell receptor beta chains below, sequenced in a study of beta chain features in type 1 diabetes. Whole-study findings and limits: Among patients with Type 1 diabetes, TCRB CDR3s were moderately but significantly shorter in every one of the four CD4+ subsets.

The authors reverse transcribed all of the isolated RNA, so sequencing captured expressed TCRB transcripts. Sequenced by immunoSEQ multiplex PCR; TCRdb stores in-frame clones only, minus some. The table shows about 740,000 clones, with 10% to 15% occurring only once. No antigen has been identified for these receptors. Sequencing was carried out using naive CD4+ T cells from blood. These TCRs come from a man aged 18-30 years with type 1 diabetes.

This clone was detected a few times. The V gene is TRBV5-1, the J gene TRBJ2-2, with D perhaps TRBD1 (7 bases). The CDR3 is made up of 16 amino acids. Deletions cut 0 bases from V and 2 bases from J, with 11 bases between. Germline-derived CDR1 and CDR2 are SGHRS and YFSETQ. CDR3: CASSLEEGANTGELFF. The CDR3 DNA reads as TGCGCCAGCAGCTTGGAGGAGGGGGCAAACACCGGGGAGCTGTTTTTT.

This clone was observed a handful of times. The chain couples TRBV5-1 to TRBJ1-2; 10 nucleotides line up with TRBD1. Germline trimming cut 2 bases from V and 4 bases from J; bases unmatched to any gene: 11. This CDR3 is built from 17 residues. Looked up from germline, CDR1 is SGHRS and CDR2 is YFSETQ. The CDR3 protein is CASSLSRDRGPSYGYTF. In DNA, the CDR3 is TGCGCCAGCAGCTTATCCCGGGACAGGGGTCCCTCCTATGGCTACACCTTC.

The V call is TRBV6-5, the J call TRBJ2-3; possibly TRBD1 for D (6 bases). This CDR3 has 16 residues. Germline values: CDR1 MNHEY, CDR2 SVGAGI. V was clipped by 0 bases and J by 0 bases, with 10 bases between them. The CDR3 loop is CASSYSRDTSTDTQYF. The CDR3 DNA is TGTGCCAGCAGTTACTCTCGGGACACCAGCACAGATACGCAGTATTTT.

Only a few counts were recorded for this clone. The V gene is TRBV29-1, the J gene TRBJ1-6, with 8 bases that match TRBD1. After removal of 6 bases from V and 0 bases from J, the junction contained 7 bases not matched to a gene. This CDR3 spans 16 amino acids. Germline V gene sequence: CDR1 SQVTM, CDR2 ANQGSEA. For the CDR3, the DNA is TGCAGCGTCACAGACAGGGGAGACTCCTATAATTCACCCCTCCACTTT. Its translation: CSVTDRGDSYNSPLHF. Variable domain in full (rest from reference TRBV29-1 and TRBJ1-6): SAVISQKPSRDICQRGTSLTIQCQVDSQVTMMFWYRQQPGQSLTLIATANQGSEATYESGFVIDKFPISRPNLTFSTLTVSNMSPEDSSIYLCSVTDRGDSYNSPLHFGNGTRLTVT.

The rearrangement uses TRBV28 and TRBJ2-5, with 9 bases fitting TRBD1. Germline V gives CDR1 MDHEN, CDR2 SYDVKM. CDR3 length: 16 residues. V trimming: 5 bases; J trimming: 5 bases; junction bases outside the gene matches: 12. CDR3 DNA: TGTGCCAGCAGTCAGAGGACAGGGGCGGACGAGGAGACCCAGTACTTC. Its protein product is CASSQRTGADEETQYF.

The chain joins TRBV7-3 to TRBJ2-3, with D unclear. Germline V gives CDR1 SGHTA, CDR2 FQGTGA. The V end was cut by 1 base, the J end by 10 bases, with 12 bases between. CDR3 length equals 13 residues. The chain's CDR3 is CASSLNGEQAQYF. In nucleotides, the CDR3 is TGTGCCAGCAGCTTAAATGGGGAACAAGCGCAGTATTTT.

The chain combines TRBV5-1 with TRBJ1-2, with 7 bases lining up with TRBD1. CDR3 length: 15 amino acids. Germline-derived CDR1 and CDR2 are SGHRS and YFSETQ. Trimming removed 4 bases from V and 4 bases from J; junction bases left unmatched: 10. CDR3 region: CASSLSGEGAYGYTF. CDR3 sequence (DNA): TGCGCCAGCAGCCTCTCCGGGGAGGGGGCCTATGGCTACACCTTC.

This clone was found a few times. In the same sample, other DNA sequences code for this CDR3. The rearrangement joins TRBV30 to TRBJ2-6; the D gene is possibly TRBD1 (6 bases). The CDR3 covers 15 residues. Trimming removed 3 bases from V and 4 bases from J, with 13 bases in between. In germline, CDR1 is GTSNPN, CDR2 SVGIG (reference sequence). As DNA, the CDR3 is TGTGCCTGGAGGCCCCCAGGGGCGGGGGCCAACGTCCTGACTTTC. Translated: CAWRPPGAGANVLTF.

The chain has TRBV30 and TRBJ1-6, with 9 bases fitting TRBD1. This CDR3 is built from 13 residues. J lost 7 bases, V lost 8 bases, and 6 bases had no gene match. CDR1 is GTSNPN and CDR2 is SVGIG in the germline V gene (reference sequence). DNA for the CDR3: TGTGCCGGGACAGGGTCCGGGAATTCACCCCTCCACTTT. This gives the protein CAGTGSGNSPLHF.

There are a few counts of this clone. V gene TRBV25-1 combines with J gene TRBJ1-5; D might be TRBD1 (6 bases). Trimming took off 4 bases at V and 4 bases at J, with 11 bases between the two ends. This CDR3 region has 14 residues. CDR1 is MGHDK and CDR2 is SYGVNS in the germline V gene. Written as DNA, the CDR3 is TGTGCCAGCAGTGCGGGACAACAAAATCAGCCCCAGCATTTT. Amino acid sequence: CASSAGQQNQPQHF.

A few counts support this clone. V is TRBV19 and J is TRBJ2-3, with 9 bases fitting TRBD2. V was clipped by 3 bases and J by 1 base; unmatched bases: 11. CDR1 LNHDA and CDR2 SQIVND come from the germline V gene (reference sequence). The CDR3 covers 18 residues. Here the CDR3 DNA reads TGTGCCAGTAGTATTACAACCCTAGCGGGGTCGGGCACAGATACGCAGTATTTT. Its translation is CASSITTLAGSGTDTQYF.

This clone was counted once. The chain carries TRBV7-2 and TRBJ1-6, with 9 bases lining up with TRBD1. CDR1 is SGHTA, CDR2 FQGNSA, per germline. The CDR3 loop spans 15 amino acids. V was clipped by 1 base and J by 10 bases; unmatched bases: 5. CDR3 coding DNA: TGTGCCAGCAGCTTAGGGGACAGGGTCTTCTCACCCCTCCACTTT. Residues: CASSLGDRVFSPLHF.

The chain joins TRBV6-5 to TRBJ2-4; D might be TRBD1 (6 bases). Trimming shortened V by 5 bases and J by 4 bases, and 12 bases separated the two germline ends. Per the germline V gene, CDR1 is MNHEY and CDR2 is SVGAGI. There are 14 residues in the CDR3. The chain's CDR3 is CASSTPGQKNIQYF. The CDR3 DNA reads as TGTGCCAGCAGTACTCCGGGACAAAAAAACATTCAGTACTTC.

This clone was observed a few times. The chain recombines TRBV29-1 with TRBJ1-2; D not resolved. V lost 4 bases and J 8 bases, leaving 20 bases between the germline ends. Looked up from germline, CDR1 is SQVTM and CDR2 is ANQGSEA. This CDR3 region has 14 residues. CDR3 DNA sequence: TGCAGCGTTGCGAGCCTCCTATCTCCCAACGGCTACACCTTC. Protein: CSVASLLSPNGYTF. Filled out from reference TRBV29-1 and TRBJ1-2, the complete variable domain reads SAVISQKPSRDICQRGTSLTIQCQVDSQVTMMFWYRQQPGQSLTLIATANQGSEATYESGFVIDKFPISRPNLTFSTLTVSNMSPEDSSIYLCSVASLLSPNGYTFGSGTRLTVV.

The chain employs TRBV18 and TRBJ1-2; 8 positions agree with TRBD1. The CDR3 is made up of 16 amino acids. Germline-derived CDR1 and CDR2 are KGHSH and LQKENI. Losses at the gene ends were 4 bases for V and 0 bases for J; bases not matched to a gene: 7. The CDR3 sequence: CASSRDRPGANYGYTF. As DNA, the CDR3 is TGTGCCAGCTCACGGGACAGGCCAGGGGCTAACTATGGCTACACCTTC.

CDR3 amino acids: CASSDGGGLDTQYF. Written as DNA, the CDR3 is TGTGCCAGCAGTGATGGCGGGGGCCTCGATACGCAGTATTTT. The J gene is TRBJ2-3, the V gene TRBV2, with D maybe TRBD2 (7 bases). With 3 bases removed from V and 6 bases from J, the gap between germline ends came to 13 bases. The CDR3 has 14 amino acids. The V gene's germline CDR1 is SNHLY and CDR2 FYNNEI.

This clone was seen a handful of times. The rearrangement links TRBV2 to TRBJ1-4; D uncertain. CDR1 SNHLY and CDR2 FYNNEI come from the germline V gene. This CDR3 is 18 amino acids long. The V and J ends lost 7 bases and 0 bases respectively, with 21 bases between them. The CDR3, as DNA: TGTGCCAGCAACCGAGACGGAACCGACCCCGCAACTAATGAAAAACTGTTTTTT. It yields the protein CASNRDGTDPATNEKLFF.

The chain recombines TRBV5-1 with TRBJ2-5, with TRBD2 identical over 9 bases. CDR1 and CDR2 (germline): SGHRS, YFSETQ. Losses at the gene ends were 0 bases for V and 4 bases for J; bases not matched to a gene: 10. This CDR3 has 17 residues. The CDR3 region is CASSLASGVPAGETQYF. The CDR3 bases are TGCGCCAGCAGCTTGGCTAGCGGGGTACCCGCGGGAGAGACCCAGTACTTC.

This clone occurred a few times. This chain links TRBV18 with TRBJ1-2; no definite D call. The V end lost 2 bases, the J end lost 3 bases, and 10 bases lay between the germline ends. Germline CDR1 is KGHSH and CDR2 is LQKENI. The CDR3 has 14 amino acids. The CDR3 nucleotides read TGTGCCAGCTCACCAATTATGGATTACTATGGCTACACCTTC. Amino acid sequence: CASSPIMDYYGYTF.

This clone showed up just a few times. V usage is TRBV7-3 and J usage is TRBJ1-5; D is undetermined. Per germline, CDR1 SGHTA and CDR2 FQGTGA. Deletions cut 5 bases from V and 1 base from J, with 12 bases between. This CDR3 has 15 residues. Here the CDR3 DNA reads TGTGCCAGCAGCCCAAGAAATAGGAGCAATCAGCCCCAGCATTTT. Its protein product is CASSPRNRSNQPQHF.

The chain recombines TRBV4-2 with TRBJ2-5, with TRBD2 matching 9 bases. V lost 4 bases to trimming and J lost 5 bases; unmatched junction nucleotides: 11. CDR3 length: 16 amino acids. Germline V lookup: CDR1 LGHNA, CDR2 YNFKEQ. This CDR3 is CASSRLLSGGGETQYF. Here the CDR3 DNA reads TGTGCCAGCAGCCGCCTCCTTAGCGGGGGCGGGGAGACCCAGTACTTC.

This rearrangement joins TRBV2 to TRBJ1-4; tentative D call: TRBD1 (5 bases). The germline V gene encodes CDR1 SNHLY and CDR2 FYNNEI. The V end lost 6 bases, the J end lost 7 bases, and 12 bases lay between the germline ends. The CDR3 is made up of 13 amino acids. The CDR3 is CASSENQGEKLFF. DNA of the CDR3: TGTGCCAGCAGCGAAAATCAGGGTGAAAAACTGTTTTTT. The complete variable domain, with remaining parts taken from reference TRBV2 and TRBJ1-4, reads EPEVTQTPSHQVTQMGQEVILRCVPISNHLYFYWYRQILGQKVEFLVSFYNNEISEKSEIFDDQFSVERPDGSNFTLKIRSTKLEDSAMYFCASSENQGEKLFFGSGTQLSVL.

The gene calls are TRBV5-1 and TRBJ2-3; no clear D gene. The ends were cut back, 0 bases at V and 0 bases at J, with 8 bases in the middle. The germline CDR1 and CDR2 sequences are SGHRS and YFSETQ. The CDR3 extends over 15 amino acids. The CDR3 region has the DNA TGCGCCAGCAGCTTGGACAGACCTAGCACAGATACGCAGTATTTT. This codes for CASSLDRPSTDTQYF.

The rearrangement uses TRBV27 and TRBJ2-5; D gene uncertain. This CDR3 is built from 15 residues. Germline lookup yields CDR1 MNHEY and CDR2 SMNVEV (reference sequence). V lost 1 base to trimming and J lost 4 bases, with 13 bases between them. CDR3 protein: CASSLWATSGETQYF. CDR3 coding DNA: TGTGCCAGCAGTTTATGGGCCACATCGGGAGAGACCCAGTACTTC.

The chain has TRBV5-6 and TRBJ2-7, with D possibly TRBD1 on 5 matching bases. Trimming removed 6 bases at V and 3 bases at J, with 13 bases between. Germline CDR1 and CDR2: SGHDT and YYEEEE. The CDR3 length is 13 residues. The CDR3 is CASTRTPDYEQYF. DNA of the CDR3: TGTGCCAGCACCCGGACACCCGACTACGAGCAGTACTTC. Looking up the rest from reference TRBV5-6 and TRBJ2-7 gives the full variable domain: DAGVTQSPTHLIKTRGQQVTLRCSPKSGHDTVSWYQQALGQGPQFIFQYYEEEERQRGNFPDRFSGHQFPNYSSELNVNALLLGDSALYLCASTRTPDYEQYFGPGTRLTVT.

This clone has more than one count but fewer than ten. The chain combines TRBV27 with TRBJ1-5, with TRBD1 identical over 7 bases. In germline, CDR1 is MNHEY, CDR2 SMNVEV (reference sequence). The CDR3 sequence is 14 residues long. V was clipped by 4 bases and J by 5 bases; unmatched bases: 5. CDR3 loop: CASSSGQLDQPQHF. CDR3 in DNA: TGTGCCAGCAGTTCGGGACAGCTGGATCAGCCCCAGCATTTT.

The chain is built from TRBV27 and TRBJ2-2; D gene uncertain. The germline V and J ends were trimmed by 4 bases and 1 base, with 13 bases remaining between them. CDR1 and CDR2 from the germline V gene are MNHEY and SMNVEV (reference sequence). CDR3 length: 16 residues. For the CDR3, the DNA is TGTGCCAGCAGTTCTCAGGAACTCCTGAACACCGGGGAGCTGTTTTTT. The encoded protein is CASSSQELLNTGELFF.

The table lists this clone with a few counts. The J gene is TRBJ2-7, the V gene TRBV30, with D unresolved. The CDR3 totals 13 residues. In germline, CDR1 is GTSNPN, CDR2 SVGIG (reference sequence). The ends were cut back, 1 base at V and 0 bases at J, with 7 bases in the middle. CDR3 loop: CAWSGYSSYEQYF. For the CDR3, the DNA is TGTGCCTGGAGTGGGTACAGCTCCTACGAGCAGTACTTC. Together with reference TRBV30 and TRBJ2-7, the CDR3 gives the full variable domain: SQTIHQWPATLVQPVGSPLSLECTVEGTSNPNLYWYRQAAGRGLQLLFYSVGIGQISSEVPQNLSASRPQDRQFILSSKKLLLSDSGFYLCAWSGYSSYEQYFGPGTRLTVT.

This clone has more than one count but fewer than ten. The chain joins TRBV18 to TRBJ1-1, with TRBD1 matching over 8 bases. V was pared by 6 bases and J by 7 bases, with 10 bases of the junction left unmatched. The germline V gene encodes CDR1 KGHSH and CDR2 LQKENI. The CDR3 has 14 amino acids. DNA of the CDR3: TGTGCCAGCTCTCCAAGACAGGGGCAGAGTGAAGCTTTCTTT. Protein: CASSPRQGQSEAFF.

The table lists this clone with a few counts. The chain links TRBV7-8 to TRBJ1-4; a weak D match, TRBD1 (5 bases). This CDR3 is 17 amino acids long. The germline V gene has CDR1 SGHVS and CDR2 FQNEAQ. V gave up 3 bases and J gave up 5 bases, with 19 bases separating them. CDR3 sequence (DNA): TGTGCCAGCAGCTTGGCCAGGACATCAATGAGAAATGAAAAACTGTTTTTT. Its translation: CASSLARTSMRNEKLFF.